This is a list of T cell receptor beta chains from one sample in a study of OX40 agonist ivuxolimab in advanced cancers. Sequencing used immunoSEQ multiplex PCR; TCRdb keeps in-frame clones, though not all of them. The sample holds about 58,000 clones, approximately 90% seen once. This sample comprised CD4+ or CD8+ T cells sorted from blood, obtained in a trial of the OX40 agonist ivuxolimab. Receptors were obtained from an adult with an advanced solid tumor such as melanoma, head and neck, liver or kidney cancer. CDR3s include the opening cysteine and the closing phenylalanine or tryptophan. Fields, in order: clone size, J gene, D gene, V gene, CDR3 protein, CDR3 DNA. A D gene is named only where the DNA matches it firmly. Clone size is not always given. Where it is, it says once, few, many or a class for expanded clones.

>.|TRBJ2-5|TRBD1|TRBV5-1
CASSLARGETQYF
TGCGCCAGCAGCTTGGCCAGGGGGGAGACCCAGTACTTC
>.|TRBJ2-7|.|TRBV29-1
CSVLDKSYEQYF
TGCAGCGTTTTAGACAAAAGCTACGAGCAGTACTTC
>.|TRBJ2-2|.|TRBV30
CAWSQTQENTGELFF
TGTGCCTGGAGTCAGACACAGGAGAACACCGGGGAGCTGTTTTTT
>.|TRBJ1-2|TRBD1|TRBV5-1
CASNLGQGAGYTF
TGCGCCTCCAACCTCGGACAGGGGGCCGGCTACACCTTC
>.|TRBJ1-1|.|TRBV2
CASTSVKGWTEAFF
TGTGCCAGCACTTCTGTCAAGGGTTGGACTGAAGCTTTCTTT
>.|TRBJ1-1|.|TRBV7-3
CASSLGTNTEAFF
TGTGCCAGCAGCTTAGGGACGAACACTGAAGCTTTCTTT
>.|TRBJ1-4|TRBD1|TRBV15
CATSSWDRGPFNEKLFF
TGTGCCACCAGCAGTTGGGACAGGGGCCCTTTTAATGAAAAACTGTTTTTT
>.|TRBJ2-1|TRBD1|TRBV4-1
CASSQAPQGPSYNEQFF
TGCGCCAGCAGCCAAGCCCCACAGGGGCCCTCCTACAATGAGCAGTTCTTC
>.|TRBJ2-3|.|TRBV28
CASSPPANSDTQYF
TGTGCCAGCAGCCCCCCGGCGAACTCAGATACGCAGTATTTT
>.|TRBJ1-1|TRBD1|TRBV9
CASSARQGASSEAFF
TGTGCCAGCAGCGCCCGACAGGGGGCGTCTTCAGAAGCTTTCTTT
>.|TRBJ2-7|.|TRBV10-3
CAISGPTGVLEQYF
TGTGCCATCAGCGGGCCGACAGGAGTCCTCGAGCAGTACTTC
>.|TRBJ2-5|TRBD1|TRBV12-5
CASGLGTGQETQYF
TGTGCTAGTGGTTTGGGGACAGGCCAAGAGACCCAGTACTTC
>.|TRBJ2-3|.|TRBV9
CASSVEASRGDTQYF
TGTGCCAGCAGCGTAGAGGCTAGTAGAGGGGATACGCAGTATTTT
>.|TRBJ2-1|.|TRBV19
CASSPPGLPYNEQFF
TGTGCCAGCTCTCCACCGGGACTCCCCTACAATGAGCAGTTCTTC
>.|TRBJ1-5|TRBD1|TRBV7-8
CASSLGQGALGPQHF
TGTGCCAGCAGCTTGGGACAGGGGGCATTGGGGCCCCAGCATTTT
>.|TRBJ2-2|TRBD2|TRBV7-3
CASSFGLAGGTGELFF
TGTGCCAGCAGCTTCGGACTAGCGGGAGGAACCGGGGAGCTGTTTTTT
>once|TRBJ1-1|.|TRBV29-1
CSFSRTRGNTEAFF
TGCAGCTTCTCCAGAACTCGGGGGAACACTGAAGCTTTCTTT
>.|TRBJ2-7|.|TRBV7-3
CASSLGVYEQYF
TGTGCCAGCAGCTTAGGAGTCTACGAGCAGTACTTC
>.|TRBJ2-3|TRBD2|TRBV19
CASRIAGTDTQYF
TGTGCCAGTAGAATAGCGGGAACAGATACGCAGTATTTT
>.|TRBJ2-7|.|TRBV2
CASSSDFTPGEQYF
TGTGCCAGCAGTTCGGACTTTACACCGGGCGAGCAGTACTTC
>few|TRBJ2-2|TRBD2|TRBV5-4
CASSSPRGSGSGELFF
TGTGCCAGCAGCTCCCCTCGGGGTAGCGGGAGCGGGGAGCTGTTTTTT
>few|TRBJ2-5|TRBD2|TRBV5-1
CASSLEGGFASGRVRPGTQYF
TGCGCCAGCAGCTTGGAGGGGGGATTCGCTAGCGGGAGGGTCCGGCCCGGGACCCAGTACTTC
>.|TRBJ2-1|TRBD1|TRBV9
CASSATGGWNNEQFF
TGTGCCAGCAGCGCCACAGGGGGCTGGAACAATGAGCAGTTCTTC
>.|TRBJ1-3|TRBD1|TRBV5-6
CASSLSHRGQNTIYF
TGTGCCAGCAGCTTGAGTCACAGGGGCCAGAACACCATATATTTT
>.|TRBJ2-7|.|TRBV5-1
CASSLGGVYEQYF
TGCGCCAGCAGCTTGGGGGGTGTCTACGAGCAGTACTTC
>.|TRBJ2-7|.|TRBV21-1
CASSPRLEGELSYEQYF
TGTGCCAGCAGCCCCCGGCTGGAGGGAGAGCTATCCTACGAGCAGTACTTC
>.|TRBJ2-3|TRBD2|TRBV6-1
CATDWTSGTNTQYF
TGTGCCACCGACTGGACTAGCGGAACCAATACGCAGTATTTT
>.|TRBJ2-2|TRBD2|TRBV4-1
CASSQDGVAGGTAGELFF
TGCGCCAGCAGCCAAGACGGGGTAGCGGGAGGTACAGCCGGGGAGCTGTTTTTT
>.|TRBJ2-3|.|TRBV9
CASSAPWGKDTQYF
TGTGCCAGCAGCGCCCCCTGGGGCAAGGATACGCAGTATTTT
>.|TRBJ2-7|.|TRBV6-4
CASTGPGPISYEQYF
TGTGCCAGCACCGGACCGGGACCGATATCCTACGAGCAGTACTTC
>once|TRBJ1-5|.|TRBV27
CASSMRTDNQPQHF
TGTGCCAGCAGTATGCGGACAGACAATCAGCCCCAGCATTTT
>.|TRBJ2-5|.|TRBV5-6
CASSLDIHQETQYF
TGTGCCAGCAGCTTAGACATCCACCAAGAGACCCAGTACTTC
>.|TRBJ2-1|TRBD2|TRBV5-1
CASSSRTSGSHYNEQFF
TGCGCCAGCAGCTCTAGGACTAGCGGGAGTCACTACAATGAGCAGTTCTTC
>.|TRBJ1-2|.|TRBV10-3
CAIRGRLDGYTF
TGTGCCATCAGGGGACGCCTAGATGGCTACACCTTC
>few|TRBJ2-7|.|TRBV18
CASSRQGNRNEQYF
TGTGCCAGCTCTCGTCAGGGGAATAGGAACGAGCAGTACTTC
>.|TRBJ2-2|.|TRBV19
CASSIDLWQPNTGELFF
TGTGCCAGTAGTATAGATCTCTGGCAGCCAAACACCGGGGAGCTGTTTTTT
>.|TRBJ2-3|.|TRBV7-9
CASSPFGGRSTDTQYF
TGTGCCAGCAGCCCCTTTGGTGGGCGAAGCACAGATACGCAGTATTTT
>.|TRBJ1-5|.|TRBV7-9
CASSLEAAEPQHF
TGTGCCAGCAGCTTAGAAGCCGCAGAGCCCCAGCATTTT
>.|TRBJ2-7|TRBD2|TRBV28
CASLTRRGGDYEQYF
TGTGCCAGCTTGACAAGGCGGGGGGGAGACTACGAGCAGTACTTC
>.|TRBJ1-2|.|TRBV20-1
CSAARNGYTF
TGCAGTGCGGCTCGGAATGGCTACACCTTC
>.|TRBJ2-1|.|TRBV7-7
CASSLGNANNEQFF
TGTGCTAGCAGCTTAGGGAACGCAAACAATGAGCAGTTCTTC
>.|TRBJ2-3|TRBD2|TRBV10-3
CAISDQGLAGGHTQYF
TGTGCCATCAGTGACCAAGGACTAGCGGGAGGGCATACGCAGTATTTT
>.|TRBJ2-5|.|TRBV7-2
CASSPRTWGRETQYF
TGTGCCAGCAGCCCGAGGACCTGGGGTAGGGAGACCCAGTACTTC
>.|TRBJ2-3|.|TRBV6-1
CASSDAPWVDTQYF
TGTGCCAGCAGTGATGCCCCTTGGGTAGATACGCAGTATTTT
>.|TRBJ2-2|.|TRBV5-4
CASRQSPNTGELFF
TGTGCCAGCAGGCAGAGTCCGAACACCGGGGAGCTGTTTTTT
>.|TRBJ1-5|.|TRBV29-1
CSAGFSNQPQHF
TGCAGCGCCGGATTTAGCAATCAGCCCCAGCATTTT
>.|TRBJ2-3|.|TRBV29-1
CSVEVGLSTDTQYF
TGCAGCGTTGAAGTTGGGCTAAGCACAGATACGCAGTATTTT
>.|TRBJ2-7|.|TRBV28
CASRLRAGPSYEQYF
TGTGCCAGCAGACTACGAGCGGGTCCCTCCTACGAGCAGTACTTC
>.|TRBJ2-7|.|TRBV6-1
CASSEDAGLTYEQYF
TGTGCCAGCAGCGAAGACGCTGGGCTAACCTACGAGCAGTACTTC
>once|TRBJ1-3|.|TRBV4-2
CASSPSHGSMGNTIYF
TGTGCCAGCAGCCCCAGTCACGGGTCGATGGGAAACACCATATATTTT
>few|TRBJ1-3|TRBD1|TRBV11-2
CASRGTAGNTIYF
TGTGCCAGCCGAGGGACAGCTGGAAACACCATATATTTT
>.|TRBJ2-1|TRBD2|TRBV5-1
CASIGASGSSEQFF
TGCGCCAGCATCGGGGCTAGCGGGAGTAGTGAGCAGTTCTTC
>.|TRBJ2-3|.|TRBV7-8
CASSRAADTQYF
TGTGCCAGCAGTCGAGCCGCAGATACGCAGTATTTT
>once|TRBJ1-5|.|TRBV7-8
CASSPSGGGSNQPQHF
TGTGCCAGCAGCCCATCCGGGGGTGGGAGCAATCAGCCCCAGCATTTT
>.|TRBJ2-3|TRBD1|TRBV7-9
CASSLAQGGRTDTQYF
TGTGCCAGCAGCTTAGCACAAGGGGGCCGGACAGATACGCAGTATTTT